There are a few counts of the clone carrying this T cell receptor (beta chain). Its antigen is not identified. Mismatch with germline at one junction end may stem from a read error. This entry belongs to a study of quantifying T cell responses using KT2 cells. Study summary: TCR alpha and beta constant-region primers primed reverse transcription of RNA. The second PCR ran as a qPCR until a predetermined fluorescence threshold was reached.

A single-stranded UMI oligo with SP2 sequence was ligated to cDNA 3' ends. First-round PCR used four to five cycles and beta primers RC1.1 and RC1.2 covering TRBC1 and TRBC2. Separate processing of TCR alpha and beta chains began at the second PCR. TCRdb used MiXCR to reprocess the UMI-ligation and nested PCR reads, holding one entry per CDR3 protein. Here the sample spans tens of thousands of distinct CDR3 sequences, roughly an eighth being singletons. Germline CDR1 SGHRS, CDR2 YFSETQ. The CDR3 runs to 15 residues. General observations from the study: Input KT2 cell number predicted KT2 alpha and beta sequence counts linearly over several orders of magnitude.

This rearrangement joins TRBV5-1 to TRBJ2-7; 11 bases are a match to TRBD2. What was sequenced was PBMCs spiked with cells of the T cell clone KT2. The clonotype originates from a human donor. The CDR3 sequence is CASSLEGTSGAPGDF. The CDR3 nucleotides are TGCGCCAGCAGCTTGGAGGGGACTAGCGGAGCACCTGGGGACTTC. Combining the CDR3 with reference TRBV5-1 and TRBJ2-7 gives the whole variable domain KAGVTQTPRYLIKTRGQQVTLSCSPISGHRSVSWYQQTPGQGLQFLFEYFSETQRNKGNFPGRFSGRQFSNSRSEMNVSTLELGDSALYLCASSLEGTSGAPGDFGPGTRLTVT.